These 8 T cell receptor beta chains were all obtained from the same sample, sequenced in a study of blood T cell repertoires in COVID-19. TCRdb's copy holds only in-frame clones and misses some; the assay was immunoSEQ multiplex PCR. Of 100,000 to 150,000 clones listed, more than 70% are singletons. Sequencing was done on a sample of peripheral blood. All receptors derive from a man aged 60-69 years with acute or convalescent COVID-19.

The rearrangement uses TRBV5-1 and TRBJ1-1; TRBD1 aligns across 7 bases. The CDR3 has 13 residues. Germline values: CDR1 SGHRS, CDR2 YFSETQ. Trimming cost V 7 bases and J 0 bases; bases outside gene matches: 3. In nucleotides, the CDR3 is TGCGCCAGCGCGGGACAGTTGAACACTGAAGCTTTCTTT. Translation gives CASAGQLNTEAFF.

The V call is TRBV3-1 (or the pseudogene TRBV3-2), the J call TRBJ1-5, with D possibly being TRBD1 (5 bases). The length of the CDR3 is 13 residues. The germline V and J ends were trimmed by 4 bases and 10 bases, with 14 bases remaining between them. Germline V gene sequence: CDR1 LGHDT, CDR2 YNNKEL (reference sequence). The CDR3 DNA sequence: TGTGCCAGCAGCCCCGACAAGGGGTCCCCCCAGCATTTT. It specifies CASSPDKGSPQHF.

CDR3 sequence (DNA): TGTGCCAGCAGCCAGGGGGGGGGTAGGGCGAACACTGAAGCTTTCTTT. Translated, it gives CASSQGGGRANTEAFF. V gene TRBV4-2 combines with J gene TRBJ1-1; a weak D match, TRBD1 (5 bases). With 3 bases removed from V and 1 base from J, the gap between germline ends came to 15 bases. Germline loops: CDR1 LGHNA, CDR2 YNFKEQ. This CDR3 has 16 residues.

The chain employs TRBV4-3 and TRBJ2-1, with TRBD1 matching over 8 bases. J was trimmed by 6 bases and V by 0 bases; bases with no gene match: 10. Germline CDR1 and CDR2: LGHNA and YSLEER. This CDR3 spans 17 amino acids. As DNA, the CDR3 is TGCGCCAGCAGCCAAGATCTGGCAGGACAGGGTGGCAATGAGCAGTTCTTC. Protein sequence: CASSQDLAGQGGNEQFF.

This chain uses TRBV7-9 with TRBJ2-1; no clear D gene. Germline V gene data show CDR1 as SEHNR and CDR2 as FQNEAQ (reference sequence). The V and J ends lost 1 base and 5 bases respectively, with 6 bases between them. The CDR3 has 13 residues. The CDR3 loop is CASSLGANNEQFF. DNA of the CDR3: TGTGCCAGCAGCTTAGGAGCTAACAATGAGCAGTTCTTC.

This rearrangement joins TRBV28 to TRBJ2-2; the match to TRBD2 covers 7 bases. The CDR3 spans 16 residues. Germline V gene data show CDR1 as MDHEN and CDR2 as SYDVKM. J lost 5 bases, V lost 6 bases, and 12 bases had no gene match. The CDR3 is CASSTPSSGITGELFF. As DNA, the CDR3 is TGTGCCAGCAGCACTCCCTCTAGCGGAATAACCGGGGAGCTGTTTTTT.

This chain uses TRBV28 with TRBJ2-7, with D uncertain. The germline V gene has CDR1 MDHEN and CDR2 SYDVKM. This CDR3 comprises 12 residues. V lost 6 bases and J lost 9, with 15 bases in between. In DNA form, the CDR3 reads TGTGCCAGCAGCCCTGGCCAGTTGTGGCAGTACTTC. Its translation is CASSPGQLWQYF. The full variable domain, completed using reference TRBV28 and TRBJ2-7, is DVKVTQSSRYLVKRTGEKVFLECVQDMDHENMFWYRQDPGLGLRLIYFSYDVKMKEKGDIPEGYSVSREKKERFSLILESASTNQTSMYLCASSPGQLWQYFGPGTRLTVT.

Points on this clone: Other DNA variants within this sample encode the same CDR3. The chain joins TRBV7-2 to TRBJ2-2; tentative D call: TRBD1 (6 bases). The CDR3 is 14 amino acids. V lost 8 bases, J lost 2 bases, and 12 bases lay in between. The germline V gene has CDR1 SGHTA and CDR2 FQGNSA. The CDR3 coding sequence is TGTGCCAGCTCCCCAGGGGTTAACACCGGGGAGCTGTTTTTT. Translating gives CASSPGVNTGELFF.